Each of the 31 T cell receptor beta chains below was sequenced from the same sample in a study of blood T cell repertoires in COVID-19. Generated by immunoSEQ multiplex PCR, the TCRdb table keeps only in-frame clones and is missing some. This table holds 200,000 to 300,000 clones, about 90% found once. Source material: peripheral blood. The receptors derive from a woman aged 40 to 50 who had recovered from COVID-19.

This rearrangement joins TRBV13 to TRBJ1-1, with D possibly TRBD1 on 6 matching bases. CDR1 PRHDT and CDR2 FYEKMQ come from the germline V gene (reference sequence). The V end lost 3 bases, the J end lost 4 bases, and 9 bases lay between the germline ends. This CDR3 has 13 residues. The CDR3 region is CASSFQGFTEAFF. For the CDR3, the DNA is TGTGCCAGCAGCTTCCAGGGGTTCACTGAAGCTTTCTTT.

The chain uses TRBV6-6 and TRBJ1-1, with 9 positions matching TRBD1. CDR1 and CDR2 from the germline V gene are MNHNY and SVGAGI (reference sequence). J gave up 10 bases and V 4 bases, and 13 bases lay outside the gene matches. There are 15 residues in the CDR3. Here the CDR3 DNA reads TGTGCCAGCAGTTTCACTTACCGGGACAGGGCGGGAGCTTTCTTT. Its protein is CASSFTYRDRAGAFF.

The rearrangement uses TRBV19 and TRBJ2-7; 8 nucleotides agree with TRBD1. The germline CDR1 and CDR2 sequences are LNHDA and SQIVND (reference sequence). Germline trimming cut 5 bases from V and 3 bases from J; bases unmatched to any gene: 9. This CDR3 region has 15 residues. The CDR3: CASSPGQGGGYEQYF. CDR3 coding DNA: TGTGCCAGTAGTCCCGGACAGGGTGGGGGCTACGAGCAGTACTTC. Full variable domain (outside the CDR3, taken from reference TRBV19 and TRBJ2-7): DGGITQSPKYLFRKEGQNVTLSCEQNLNHDAMYWYRQDPGQGLRLIYYSQIVNDFQKGDIAEGYSVSREKKESFPLTVTSAQKNPTAFYLCASSPGQGGGYEQYFGPGTRLTVT.

This sequence joins TRBV5-6 and TRBJ2-7; D is perhaps TRBD2 (6 bases). CDR1 is SGHDT and CDR2 is YYEEEE in the germline V gene. The CDR3 length is 17 residues. The V end lost 0 bases, the J end lost 0 bases, and 16 bases lay between the germline ends. CDR3 amino acids: CASSLDRRDGSSYEQYF. The CDR3 DNA reads TGTGCCAGCAGCTTGGATAGGCGGGACGGAAGCTCCTACGAGCAGTACTTC.

The chain couples TRBV5-1 to TRBJ1-2; TRBD1 matches at 7 bases. The CDR3 covers 15 residues. Germline values: CDR1 SGHRS, CDR2 YFSETQ. V shed 3 bases and J 3 bases; nucleotides not matched to a gene: 8. The CDR3, as DNA: TGCGCCAGCAGCTCTGGACAGGTCAGTGACTATGGCTACACCTTC. Translating it yields CASSSGQVSDYGYTF.

The J gene is TRBJ1-5, the V gene TRBV7-9; TRBD1 might be the D (5 bases). The V end lost 2 bases, the J end lost 6 bases, and 11 bases lay between the germline ends. This CDR3 comprises 14 residues. Germline assignment: CDR1 SEHNR and CDR2 FQNEAQ (reference sequence). CDR3 bases: TGTGCCAGCAGCTTATCTGGGACTCCTCAGCCCCAGCATTTT. Translating gives CASSLSGTPQPQHF.

The chain links TRBV12-5 to TRBJ1-4; 8 positions agree with TRBD1. CDR1 is LGHNT, CDR2 FRNRAP, per germline. The V and J ends lost 6 bases and 8 bases, in that order; junction bases with no gene match: 11. This CDR3 is 15 amino acids long. CDR3 in DNA: TGTGCTAGTGGCATACAGACAGGGGAGGGGGAAAAACTGTTTTTT. It encodes CASGIQTGEGEKLFF.

The chain employs TRBV6-5 and TRBJ2-5, with D tentatively TRBD2 (6 bases). The CDR3 extends over 16 amino acids. Trimming removed 0 bases from V and 4 bases from J, with 15 bases in between. Per the germline V gene, CDR1 is MNHEY and CDR2 is SVGAGI. The chain's CDR3 is CASSYSKEGMLETQYF. The CDR3 nucleotides read TGTGCCAGCAGTTACTCCAAGGAGGGGATGTTAGAGACCCAGTACTTC.

This chain joins TRBV27 and TRBJ1-1, with no clear D. This CDR3 has 14 residues. Germline CDR1 MNHEY, CDR2 SMNVEV (reference sequence). With 6 bases removed from V and 5 bases from J, the gap between germline ends came to 16 bases. The chain's CDR3 is CASSPNRHQTEAFF. For the CDR3, the DNA is TGTGCCAGCAGCCCAAATAGACACCAAACTGAAGCTTTCTTT.

This rearrangement joins TRBV28 to TRBJ2-4; tentatively, D is TRBD2 (7 bases). In germline, CDR1 is MDHEN, CDR2 SYDVKM. Between the trimmed V and J ends, which lost 2 bases and 0 bases, there was a span of 11 bases. CDR3 length equals 16 residues. The chain's CDR3 is CASSLAGARAKNIQYF. In DNA form, the CDR3 reads TGTGCCAGCAGTTTAGCGGGGGCGCGAGCCAAAAACATTCAGTACTTC. Looking up the rest from reference TRBV28 and TRBJ2-4 gives the full variable domain: DVKVTQSSRYLVKRTGEKVFLECVQDMDHENMFWYRQDPGLGLRLIYFSYDVKMKEKGDIPEGYSVSREKKERFSLILESASTNQTSMYLCASSLAGARAKNIQYFGAGTRLSVL.

V gene TRBV7-9 combines with J gene TRBJ2-1; the match to TRBD2 covers 9 bases. From germline, CDR1 is SEHNR and CDR2 FQNEAQ (reference sequence). There are 15 residues in the CDR3. Trimming removed 3 bases from V and 5 bases from J; junction bases left unmatched: 5. CDR3 nucleotides: TGTGCCAGCAGCTTCGTAGCGGGGGTGGACAATGAGCAGTTCTTC. This translates into CASSFVAGVDNEQFF. Complete variable domain (other parts from reference TRBV7-9 and TRBJ2-1): DTGVSQNPRHKITKRGQNVTFRCDPISEHNRLYWYRQTLGQGPEFLTYFQNEAQLEKSRLLSDRFSAERPKGSFSTLEIQRTEQGDSAMYLCASSFVAGVDNEQFFGPGTRLTVL.

The J gene is TRBJ2-5, the V gene TRBV5-6; D unclear. This CDR3 comprises 11 residues. Between the trimmed V and J ends, which lost 4 bases and 5 bases, there was a span of 6 bases. CDR1 is SGHDT and CDR2 is YYEEEE in the germline V gene. The CDR3 DNA sequence: TGTGCCAGCAGCAGAGAGGAGACCCAGTACTTC. As protein: CASSREETQYF.

The genes are TRBV5-1 and TRBJ2-3, with a weak D call TRBD1 (5 bases). CDR3 length: 14 amino acids. Germline V CDR1 and CDR2: SGHRS, YFSETQ. V lost 6 bases to trimming and J lost 4 bases, with 15 bases between them. CDR3 loop: CASTQGAASDTQYF. The CDR3 DNA follows: TGCGCCAGCACCCAGGGCGCGGCGTCAGATACGCAGTATTTT.

The genes are TRBV25-1 and TRBJ2-7; 7 bases are shared with TRBD2. The CDR3 spans 13 residues. In germline, CDR1 is MGHDK, CDR2 SYGVNS. CDR3 DNA sequence: TGTGCTGCAGGGAGGGGAGAGTCCTACGAGCAGTACTTC. It is translated as CAAGRGESYEQYF.

The gene calls are TRBV27 and TRBJ1-1; D remains ambiguous. Germline lookup yields CDR1 MNHEY and CDR2 SMNVEV (reference sequence). The V gene lost 6 bases and the J gene lost 1 base, with 9 bases spanning the gap. The CDR3 runs to 13 residues. The CDR3 DNA reads TGTGCCAGCAGCCGACTGGGGAACACTGAAGCTTTCTTT. Amino acid sequence: CASSRLGNTEAFF.

This clone was counted a few times. V gene TRBV28 combines with J gene TRBJ1-2; D remains ambiguous. Trimming left V 7 bases short and J 7 bases short, with 13 bases between. Germline CDR1 is MDHEN and CDR2 is SYDVKM. The CDR3 is made up of 12 amino acids. The CDR3 sequence: CASTPLGSGYTF. CDR3 sequence (DNA): TGTGCCAGCACTCCCCTGGGGAGTGGCTACACCTTC.

This clone was counted ten times or more. The V gene is TRBV3-1 (or the pseudogene TRBV3-2), the J gene TRBJ2-2; 11 bases line up with TRBD2. V was clipped by 8 bases and J by 2 bases; unmatched bases: 7. Germline V lookup: CDR1 LGHDT, CDR2 YNNKEL (reference sequence). The CDR3 totals 16 residues. Here the CDR3 DNA reads TGTGCCAGCGGGCTAGCGGGGGGCAGAAACACCGGGGAGCTGTTTTTT. The encoded protein is CASGLAGGRNTGELFF.

V gene TRBV5-4 combines with J gene TRBJ1-1; 7 bases line up with TRBD1. The J segment lost 1 base and the V segment lost 4 bases, leaving 4 bases of the junction unmatched. The CDR3 has 14 residues. Germline values: CDR1 SGHNT, CDR2 YYREEE (reference sequence). The CDR3 region is CASSLDRTNTEAFF. The CDR3 nucleotides read TGTGCCAGCAGCCTGGACAGGACGAACACTGAAGCTTTCTTT.

CDR3 DNA: TGCGCCAGCAGCTCCCCGACAGAGGCTAACTATGGCTACACCTTC. Its protein is CASSSPTEANYGYTF. The rearrangement joins TRBV4-1 to TRBJ1-2; TRBD1 is a possible D gene (5 bases). The V end was cut by 5 bases, the J end by 0 bases, with 13 bases between. The CDR3 length is 15 residues. Germline CDR1 MGHRA, CDR2 YSYEKL.

The V gene is TRBV27, the J gene TRBJ2-2, with 9 bases that match TRBD1. Germline V gene lookup returns CDR1 MNHEY and CDR2 SMNVEV (reference sequence). This CDR3 spans 15 amino acids. V was clipped by 7 bases and J by 1 base; unmatched bases: 4. Here the CDR3 reads CASNLDRGNTGELFF. The CDR3 bases are TGTGCCAGCAATTTGGACAGGGGGAACACCGGGGAGCTGTTTTTT.

This clone was detected once. The chain carries TRBV7-3 and TRBJ2-1; 8 positions agree with TRBD2. The V and J ends lost 2 bases and 6 bases, in that order; junction bases with no gene match: 6. The CDR3 spans 15 residues. Germline V gene lookup returns CDR1 SGHTA and CDR2 FQGTGA. CDR3 bases: TGTGCCAGCAGCTTATCCGGACTAGCCGGCAATGAGCAGTTCTTC. This sequence encodes CASSLSGLAGNEQFF.

This clone was seen only once. This chain uses TRBV6-4 with TRBJ1-2; D ambiguous. Germline V gene data show CDR1 as MRHNA and CDR2 as SNTAGT. The CDR3 length is 13 residues. V was shortened by 2 bases and J by 3 bases, with 7 bases between the two germline ends. The CDR3 loop is CASSDNPDYGYTF. DNA for the CDR3: TGTGCCAGCAGTGACAACCCGGACTATGGCTACACCTTC.

The chain carries TRBV5-1 and TRBJ2-5; D is uncertain. The V end was cut by 1 base, the J end by 5 bases, with 3 bases between. This CDR3 has 11 residues. Per the germline V gene, CDR1 is SGHRS and CDR2 is YFSETQ. DNA for the CDR3: TGCGCCAGCAGCTTGAGCGAGACCCAGTACTTC. Its protein is CASSLSETQYF.

The chain links TRBV18 to TRBJ1-5, with D possibly matching TRBD1 (5 bases). Trimming removed 6 bases at V and 0 bases at J, with 12 bases between. The germline CDR1 and CDR2 sequences are KGHSH and LQKENI. The CDR3 consists of 15 residues. This chain's CDR3 is CASSPGGYSNQPQHF. CDR3 sequence (DNA): TGTGCCAGCTCTCCCGGGGGGTATAGCAATCAGCCCCAGCATTTT.

This clone is a singleton in its sample. The rearrangement links TRBV2 to TRBJ2-1, with TRBD1 matching over 10 bases. The germline CDR1 and CDR2 sequences are SNHLY and FYNNEI. This CDR3 has 17 residues. With V trimmed by 3 bases and J by 2 bases, 7 bases remained unmatched. The CDR3 sequence is CASSDGGTGVAYNEQFF. CDR3 DNA sequence: TGTGCCAGCAGTGATGGTGGGACAGGGGTTGCCTACAATGAGCAGTTCTTC.

The gene calls are TRBV6-5 and TRBJ1-4; 7 positions agree with TRBD1. V was clipped by 7 bases and J by 3 bases; unmatched bases: 8. In germline, CDR1 is MNHEY, CDR2 SVGAGI. CDR3 size: 15 residues. CDR3 protein: CASTRATGPNEKLFF. The CDR3 nucleotides read TGTGCCAGCACCAGAGCGACAGGGCCTAATGAAAAACTGTTTTTT.

The rearrangement joins TRBV24-1 to TRBJ1-5, with D unclear. The V gene's germline CDR1 is KGHDR and CDR2 SFDVKD. V lost 5 bases and J 9 bases, leaving 16 bases between the germline ends. The CDR3 spans 14 residues. The CDR3 protein is CATSGAIFSRPQHF. CDR3 sequence (DNA): TGTGCCACCAGTGGGGCGATATTCTCTCGGCCCCAGCATTTT.

The V and J genes are TRBV7-6 and TRBJ2-7, with 7 bases that match TRBD2. Per the germline V gene, CDR1 is SGHVS and CDR2 is FNYEAQ. V was clipped by 5 bases and J by 1 base; unmatched bases: 5. The CDR3 spans 14 residues. DNA of the CDR3: TGTGCCAGCAGCAAGAGCGGGGCTTCCTACGAGCAGTACTTC. Protein sequence: CASSKSGASYEQYF.

The rearrangement links TRBV5-1 to TRBJ2-7, with 12 bases that match TRBD1. CDR3 length equals 14 residues. The germline V gene has CDR1 SGHRS and CDR2 YFSETQ. With V trimmed by 4 bases and J by 5 bases, 4 bases remained unmatched. The DNA of the CDR3 is TGCGCCAGCAGCCCGGGACAGGGGGCCAACGAGCAGTACTTC. Protein: CASSPGQGANEQYF.

The V call is TRBV2, the J call TRBJ2-3; no reliable D call. From germline, CDR1 is SNHLY and CDR2 FYNNEI. The ends were cut back, 5 bases at V and 0 bases at J, with 6 bases in the middle. The CDR3 is 13 amino acids. CDR3 protein: CASSPLSTDTQYF. In nucleotides, the CDR3 is TGTGCCAGCAGTCCCCTAAGCACAGATACGCAGTATTTT.

V is TRBV5-4 and J is TRBJ2-2, with 9 bases aligning to TRBD2. Germline CDR1 reads SGHNT; CDR2 reads YYREEE (reference sequence). The V and J ends lost 4 bases and 5 bases, in that order; junction bases with no gene match: 6. The CDR3 sequence is 15 residues long. The CDR3 DNA sequence: TGTGCCAGCAGCACCGGGACTAGCTTAACCGGGGAGCTGTTTTTT. Protein sequence: CASSTGTSLTGELFF.